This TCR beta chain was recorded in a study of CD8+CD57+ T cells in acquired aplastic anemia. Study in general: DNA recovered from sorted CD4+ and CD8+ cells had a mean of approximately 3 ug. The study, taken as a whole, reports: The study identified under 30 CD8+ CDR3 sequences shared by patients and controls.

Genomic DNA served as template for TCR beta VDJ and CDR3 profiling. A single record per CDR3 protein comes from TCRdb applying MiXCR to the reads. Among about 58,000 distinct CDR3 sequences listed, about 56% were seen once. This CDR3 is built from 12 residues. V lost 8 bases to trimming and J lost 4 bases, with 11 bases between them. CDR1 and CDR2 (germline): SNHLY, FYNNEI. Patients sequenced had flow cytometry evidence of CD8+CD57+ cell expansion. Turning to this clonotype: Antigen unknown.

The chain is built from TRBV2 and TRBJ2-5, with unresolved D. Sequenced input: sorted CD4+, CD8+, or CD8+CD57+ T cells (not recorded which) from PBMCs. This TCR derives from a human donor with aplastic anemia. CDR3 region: CASLSVGETQYF. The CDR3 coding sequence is TGTGCCAGCCTGAGTGTTGGAGAGACCCAGTACTTC.